These T cell receptor beta chains were read from a single sample in a study of cytomegalovirus exposure and HLA in healthy donors. Clones were read by immunoSEQ multiplex PCR, and TCRdb kept only the in-frame ones, dropping some. The sample yields 30,000 to 45,000 clones, approximately 80% seen once. The sequenced material came from PBMCs. The source is a woman aged 40 to 49 in good health and CMV-seronegative. Each CDR3 is given with its conserved first and last residue. D genes are given only for firm matches. Expanded clones get a size class; other rows say once, few or many, or leave the size out.

j_call: TRBJ1-1; v_call: TRBV6-5; clone_size: -; d_call: -; cdr3_aa: CASRNSGAMNTEAFF; cdr3_nt: TGTGCCAGCAGGAACTCAGGCGCCATGAACACTGAAGCTTTCTTT
j_call: TRBJ1-1; v_call: TRBV27; clone_size: -; d_call: -; cdr3_aa: CASSTNTLGSQRTEAFF; cdr3_nt: TGTGCCAGCAGCACAAATACTCTTGGGAGTCAACGTACTGAAGCTTTCTTT
j_call: TRBJ2-2; v_call: TRBV4-1; clone_size: few; d_call: -; cdr3_aa: CASSRFGQTISGELFF; cdr3_nt: TGCGCCAGCAGCCGATTTGGGCAGACTATTTCTGGGGAGCTGTTTTTT
j_call: TRBJ1-2; v_call: TRBV28; clone_size: -; d_call: TRBD1; cdr3_aa: CASSLGGQGSNYGYTF; cdr3_nt: TGTGCCAGCAGTTTAGGGGGACAGGGTTCTAACTATGGCTACACCTTC
j_call: TRBJ1-6; v_call: TRBV6-5; clone_size: -; d_call: -; cdr3_aa: CASSPYNSPLHF; cdr3_nt: TGTGCCAGCAGCCCTTATAATTCACCCCTCCACTTT
j_call: TRBJ1-5; v_call: TRBV10-3; clone_size: -; d_call: TRBD1; cdr3_aa: CAISESGQHYQPQHF; cdr3_nt: TGTGCCATCAGTGAGTCGGGACAGCACTATCAGCCCCAGCATTTT
j_call: TRBJ1-5; v_call: TRBV19; clone_size: once; d_call: TRBD1; cdr3_aa: CASSINRGNQPQHF; cdr3_nt: TGTGCCAGTAGTATTAACAGGGGTAATCAGCCCCAGCATTTT
j_call: TRBJ2-2; v_call: TRBV5-6; clone_size: -; d_call: -; cdr3_aa: CASSSGQMVDTGELFF; cdr3_nt: TGTGCCAGCAGCTCCGGACAGATGGTAGATACCGGGGAGCTGTTTTTT
j_call: TRBJ2-1; v_call: TRBV7-3; clone_size: -; d_call: TRBD2; cdr3_aa: CASSTEGLAGSEQFF; cdr3_nt: TGTGCCAGCAGCACAGAAGGACTAGCGGGGAGTGAGCAGTTCTTC
j_call: TRBJ1-5; v_call: TRBV7-8; clone_size: -; d_call: TRBD1; cdr3_aa: CASSETGVQPQHF; cdr3_nt: TGTGCCAGCAGCGAAACAGGGGTTCAGCCCCAGCATTTT
j_call: TRBJ2-1; v_call: TRBV5-6; clone_size: -; d_call: -; cdr3_aa: CASSGTHYNEQFF; cdr3_nt: TGTGCCAGCAGCGGGACACACTACAATGAGCAGTTCTTC
j_call: TRBJ1-6; v_call: TRBV5-1; clone_size: -; d_call: -; cdr3_aa: CASSLKRVSPLHF; cdr3_nt: TGCGCCAGCAGCCTGAAGAGGGTTTCACCCCTCCACTTT
j_call: TRBJ1-5; v_call: TRBV28; clone_size: -; d_call: TRBD1; cdr3_aa: CASKGGTGRQPQHF; cdr3_nt: TGTGCCAGCAAGGGGGGGACAGGGCGGCAGCCCCAGCATTTT
j_call: TRBJ2-1; v_call: TRBV4-1; clone_size: -; d_call: -; cdr3_aa: CASSQGRTSSYNEQFF; cdr3_nt: TGCGCCAGCAGCCAGGGCCGCACAAGCTCCTACAATGAGCAGTTCTTC
j_call: TRBJ1-3; v_call: TRBV2; clone_size: -; d_call: TRBD1; cdr3_aa: CASRPGTDGNTIYF; cdr3_nt: TGTGCCAGCAGACCCGGGACAGATGGAAACACCATATATTTT
j_call: TRBJ2-7; v_call: TRBV2; clone_size: -; d_call: TRBD2; cdr3_aa: CASTRGGNLDEQYF; cdr3_nt: TGTGCCAGCACTCGGGGGGGGAACCTAGACGAGCAGTACTTC
j_call: TRBJ2-1; v_call: TRBV14; clone_size: once; d_call: TRBD1; cdr3_aa: CASSQAMGQGPNEQFF; cdr3_nt: TGTGCCAGCAGCCAAGCAATGGGACAGGGGCCCAATGAGCAGTTCTTC
j_call: TRBJ1-6; v_call: TRBV7-2; clone_size: -; d_call: -; cdr3_aa: CASRTVYNSPLHF; cdr3_nt: TGTGCCAGCAGGACAGTTTATAATTCACCCCTCCACTTT
j_call: TRBJ2-3; v_call: TRBV18; clone_size: -; d_call: -; cdr3_aa: CASSPSADTQYF; cdr3_nt: TGTGCCAGCTCACCATCCGCAGATACGCAGTATTTT
j_call: TRBJ2-7; v_call: TRBV7-8; clone_size: -; d_call: TRBD1; cdr3_aa: CASSLQGAPQQYF; cdr3_nt: TGTGCCAGCAGCCTACAGGGGGCCCCTCAGCAGTACTTC
j_call: TRBJ2-1; v_call: TRBV9; clone_size: -; d_call: -; cdr3_aa: CASSVGRGLDNEQFF; cdr3_nt: TGTGCCAGCAGCGTAGGCAGGGGCCTAGACAATGAGCAGTTCTTC
j_call: TRBJ1-4; v_call: TRBV9; clone_size: -; d_call: -; cdr3_aa: CASSAQGATNEKLFF; cdr3_nt: TGTGCCAGCAGCGCACAGGGTGCAACTAATGAAAAACTGTTTTTT
j_call: TRBJ1-3; v_call: TRBV29-1; clone_size: -; d_call: -; cdr3_aa: CSASMGSGNTIYF; cdr3_nt: TGCAGCGCTTCAATGGGGAGTGGAAACACCATATATTTT
j_call: TRBJ1-5; v_call: TRBV19; clone_size: -; d_call: -; cdr3_aa: CASSLRTDQPQHF; cdr3_nt: TGTGCCAGTAGTCTTAGAACGGATCAGCCCCAGCATTTT
j_call: TRBJ1-2; v_call: TRBV7-9; clone_size: -; d_call: TRBD1; cdr3_aa: CASSWGQGYGYTF; cdr3_nt: TGTGCCAGCAGCTGGGGACAGGGCTATGGCTACACCTTC
j_call: TRBJ1-6; v_call: TRBV28; clone_size: -; d_call: -; cdr3_aa: CASSYQGFSSPLHF; cdr3_nt: TGTGCCAGCAGCTACCAGGGATTCAGTTCACCCCTCCACTTT
j_call: TRBJ1-6; v_call: TRBV6-5; clone_size: -; d_call: TRBD1; cdr3_aa: CATSRQGSSPLHF; cdr3_nt: TGTGCCACCAGTAGACAGGGTAGCTCACCCCTCCACTTT
j_call: TRBJ2-7; v_call: TRBV7-2; clone_size: few; d_call: TRBD2; cdr3_aa: CASSLDGTRGNEQYF; cdr3_nt: TGTGCCAGCAGCTTAGATGGGACTAGAGGCAACGAGCAGTACTTC
j_call: TRBJ1-5; v_call: TRBV5-1; clone_size: -; d_call: TRBD1; cdr3_aa: CASSLDPNGQGGNQPQHF; cdr3_nt: TGCGCCAGCAGCTTGGACCCAAATGGACAGGGAGGCAATCAGCCCCAGCATTTT
j_call: TRBJ2-5; v_call: TRBV7-9; clone_size: -; d_call: -; cdr3_aa: CASGLRVQETQYF; cdr3_nt: TGTGCCAGCGGCCTCAGGGTTCAAGAGACCCAGTACTTC
j_call: TRBJ2-2; v_call: TRBV7-8; clone_size: -; d_call: -; cdr3_aa: CASSSGGGELFF; cdr3_nt: TGTGCCAGCAGCTCCGGCGGCGGGGAGCTGTTTTTT
j_call: TRBJ2-7; v_call: TRBV18; clone_size: -; d_call: -; cdr3_aa: CASSPPAGDEQYF; cdr3_nt: TGTGCCAGCTCACCACCAGCCGGGGACGAGCAGTACTTC
j_call: TRBJ2-6; v_call: TRBV27; clone_size: once; d_call: -; cdr3_aa: CASSFLDSLSNVLTF; cdr3_nt: TGTGCCAGCAGTTTCCTGGACAGCCTATCCAACGTCCTGACTTTC
j_call: TRBJ1-2; v_call: TRBV7-9; clone_size: -; d_call: TRBD1; cdr3_aa: CASSPLLGQGMEGYTF; cdr3_nt: TGTGCCAGCAGCCCCCTGCTGGGACAGGGAATGGAAGGCTACACCTTC
j_call: TRBJ1-2; v_call: TRBV9; clone_size: -; d_call: TRBD1; cdr3_aa: CASSAGQESYGYTF; cdr3_nt: TGTGCCAGCAGCGCGGGACAGGAAAGCTATGGCTACACCTTC
j_call: TRBJ1-5; v_call: TRBV15; clone_size: once; d_call: -; cdr3_aa: CATSRTDSNQPQHF; cdr3_nt: TGTGCCACCAGCAGGACAGATAGCAATCAGCCCCAGCATTTT
j_call: TRBJ2-7; v_call: TRBV2; clone_size: once; d_call: TRBD1; cdr3_aa: CASSGQGYEQYF; cdr3_nt: TGTGCCAGCAGCGGACAGGGCTACGAGCAGTACTTC
j_call: TRBJ1-5; v_call: TRBV7-9; clone_size: -; d_call: TRBD1; cdr3_aa: CASSLEAGDRAIQPQHF; cdr3_nt: TGTGCCAGCAGCTTAGAGGCCGGAGACAGGGCGATTCAGCCCCAGCATTTT
j_call: TRBJ1-3; v_call: TRBV28; clone_size: once; d_call: -; cdr3_aa: CASSFQVNTIYF; cdr3_nt: TGTGCCAGCAGTTTTCAGGTTAACACCATATATTTT
j_call: TRBJ2-1; v_call: TRBV7-2; clone_size: -; d_call: -; cdr3_aa: CASSPQGYNEQFF; cdr3_nt: TGTGCCAGCAGCCCGCAGGGCTACAATGAGCAGTTCTTC
j_call: TRBJ1-6; v_call: TRBV2; clone_size: -; d_call: -; cdr3_aa: CASSELERGRDSPLHF; cdr3_nt: TGTGCCAGCAGTGAATTGGAGCGGGGAAGGGATTCACCCCTCCACTTT
j_call: TRBJ2-1; v_call: TRBV19; clone_size: few; d_call: -; cdr3_aa: CASSIEGEQQFF; cdr3_nt: TGTGCCAGTAGTATTGAAGGAGAGCAGCAGTTCTTC
j_call: TRBJ1-6; v_call: TRBV7-9; clone_size: -; d_call: -; cdr3_aa: CASSLFPIRPSSNSPLHF; cdr3_nt: TGTGCCAGCAGTCTGTTTCCAATTAGGCCCTCTAGCAATTCACCCCTCCACTTT
j_call: TRBJ2-5; v_call: TRBV13; clone_size: -; d_call: -; cdr3_aa: CASSDGETQYF; cdr3_nt: TGTGCCAGCAGCGACGGGGAGACCCAGTACTTC
j_call: TRBJ2-1; v_call: TRBV5-1; clone_size: -; d_call: TRBD2; cdr3_aa: CASSPPSSGAYNEQFF; cdr3_nt: TGCGCCAGCAGCCCCCCGAGTAGCGGGGCGTACAATGAGCAGTTCTTC